Sequencing of this T cell receptor (beta chain) was carried out in a study of human T cells and chemical hapten exposure. The wider study: Alopecia areata, totalis or universalis affected patients, mainly female. Points from the study as a whole: Controls formed significantly fewer large CDR3 similarity clusters than expanded TCRs did.

J gave up 3 bases and V 6 bases, and 5 bases lay outside the gene matches. The CDR3 is 16 residues long. In TCRdb, the RACE reads were re-called with MiXCR into one record per CDR3 protein. This table has tens of thousands of distinct CDR3 sequences, roughly 11% appearing once. Time point of the sample: pre-sensitization, week 0. Regarding treatment: therapeutic diphenylcyclopropenone sensitization with weekly scalp DPC. Drawing of blood took place ahead of applying each patch test. With respect to this clonotype: Its specificity is not known.

The chain uses TRBV12-3 or TRBV12-4 and TRBJ2-1; TRBD2 agrees at 13 bases. Material: whole blood, obtained in connection with sensitization to the hapten diphenylcyclopropenone (DPC). This clonotype was sampled from a woman in her forties or fifties with alopecia areata. Some clones in this sample may be carry-over from other donors' samples. The CDR3 bases are TGTGCCAGCAGCCCGGGACTAGCGGGGCTCTACAATGAGCAGTTCTTC. Amino acids: CASSPGLAGLYNEQFF.